The clone carrying this TCR beta chain was seen many times. The PBMC fraction was derived from 10 ml of fresh peripheral blood. RNA served as the template for amplifying TCR beta CDR3 regions. HTBI-primed RT-PCR formed the first round, and a multiplex PCR formed the second. TCRdb independently ran MiXCR on the multiplex PCR reads; one entry per CDR3 protein. In the table there are some 150,000 distinct CDR3 sequences, around two fifths of which are singletons. This sample is part of a study of Graves' ophthalmopathy and Graves' hyperthyroidism. Trimming removed 1 base at V and 0 bases at J, with 4 bases between. Per germline, CDR1 KGHSH and CDR2 LQKENI. This CDR3 region has 13 residues.

V is TRBV18 and J is TRBJ2-7; D is unresolved. The origin of this receptor is a young man with Graves' ophthalmopathy. Material for sequencing was peripheral blood. In DNA, the CDR3 is TGTGCCAGCTCACCACTCCGCTCCTACGAGCAGTACTTC. Residues: CASSPLRSYEQYF.